Below, 16 T cell receptor beta chains from the same sample are listed, as sequenced in a study of CD8 T cells in Susac syndrome. When the RNA was reverse transcribed, random hexamers were used with an input of roughly 0.45 to 1 ug. TCRdb reprocessed the immunoSEQ multiplex PCR reads via MiXCR and lists one record per CDR3 protein. The repertoire includes over 80,000 distinct CDR3 sequences, 85% to 95% of them detected once, and around 0.3% sits in the top ten. Material: CD8+ T cells from PBMCs. The origin of the receptors is a human donor in good health.

The rearrangement joins TRBV19 to TRBJ1-1; D is undetermined. Germline assignment: CDR1 LNHDA and CDR2 SQIVND (reference sequence). CDR3 length: 13 residues. The V and J ends lost 2 bases and 1 base respectively, with 5 bases between them. For the CDR3, the DNA is TGTGCCAGTAGTATATGGGGGAACACTGAAGCTTTCTTT. It translates to CASSIWGNTEAFF.

The chain recombines TRBV7-9 with TRBJ1-5; possibly TRBD1 for D (5 bases). CDR3 length: 17 residues. V dropped 5 bases and J dropped 2 bases, with 19 bases sitting between them. Germline CDR1 reads SEHNR; CDR2 reads FQNEAQ (reference sequence). CDR3 amino acids: CASSPGRTSLRNQPQHF. In DNA, the CDR3 is TGTGCCAGCAGCCCTGGCCGGACAAGCCTCCGCAATCAGCCCCAGCATTTT.

This sequence joins TRBV21-1 and TRBJ2-7. TRBV21-1 is labeled a pseudogene. The CDR3 sequence is 16 residues long. The DNA of the CDR3 is TGTGCCAGCAGCAAAACGCGACTTGAACCTTCCCACGAGCAGTACTTC. Its translation is CASSKTRLEPSHEQYF.

This clonotype is a singleton in its sample. The J gene is TRBJ1-5, the V gene TRBV29-1, with no clear D. The V end lost 6 bases, the J end lost 10 bases, and 16 bases lay between the germline ends. Germline CDR1 and CDR2: SQVTM and ANQGSEA. The CDR3 extends over 12 amino acids. In nucleotides, the CDR3 is TGCAGCGTCCAGGCGATACGAAGACCCCAGCATTTT. Protein product: CSVQAIRRPQHF.

The J gene is TRBJ2-5, the V gene TRBV14; 7 nucleotides agree with TRBD1. The CDR3 has 15 residues. Looked up from germline, CDR1 is SGHDN and CDR2 is FVKESK. Germline trimming cut 4 bases from V and 1 base from J; bases unmatched to any gene: 6. Here the CDR3 DNA reads TGTGCCAGCAGCCCTGGGACAGCCTTCCAAGAGACCCAGTACTTC. Its translation: CASSPGTAFQETQYF.

This chain connects TRBV20-1 to TRBJ1-1; D is perhaps TRBD1 (5 bases). Trimming took off 3 bases at V and 1 base at J, with 18 bases between the two ends. Germline-derived CDR1 and CDR2 are DFQATT and SNEGSKA (reference sequence). This CDR3 comprises 16 residues. The CDR3 here is CSASHRDPGGNTEAFF. CDR3 coding DNA: TGCAGTGCTAGCCACCGGGACCCAGGAGGGAACACTGAAGCTTTCTTT.

This clonotype was observed a single time. The J gene is TRBJ2-7, the V gene TRBV29-1; perhaps TRBD2 as D (5 bases). The CDR3 spans 13 residues. The V gene's germline CDR1 is SQVTM and CDR2 ANQGSEA. The V and J ends lost 5 bases and 4 bases respectively, with 15 bases between them. CDR3 sequence (DNA): TGCAGCGTTAGATCGGGAATCGGGTACGAGCAGTACTTC. Its protein is CSVRSGIGYEQYF.

The J gene is TRBJ2-7, the V gene TRBV19; D is possibly TRBD1 (6 bases). The V gene lost 3 bases and the J gene lost 4 bases, with 10 bases spanning the gap. CDR1 and CDR2 (germline): LNHDA, SQIVND (reference sequence). The CDR3 contains 13 residues. CDR3 nucleotide sequence: TGTGCCAGTAGTATGCGGCAGGGGTACGAGCAGTACTTC. Translation: CASSMRQGYEQYF.

This chain joins TRBV7-8 and TRBJ1-2; no definite D call. The CDR3 is 12 residues long. V lost 5 bases to trimming and J lost 7 bases, with 11 bases between them. Germline V gene lookup returns CDR1 SGHVS and CDR2 FQNEAQ. The CDR3 DNA is TGTGCCAGCAGCCCGGGCGGCCTTGGCTACACCTTC. It specifies CASSPGGLGYTF.

This chain links TRBV3-1 with TRBJ2-3; D gene ambiguous. This CDR3 contains 15 residues. V gave up 5 bases and J gave up 4 bases, with 16 bases separating them. CDR1 and CDR2 (germline): LGHDT, YNNKEL (reference sequence). CDR3 bases: TGTGCCAGCAGCTATTATAACAACGCCGCAGATACGCAGTATTTT. Protein product: CASSYYNNAADTQYF.

The rearrangement uses TRBV20-1 and TRBJ1-2, with no clear D. Germline loops: CDR1 DFQATT, CDR2 SNEGSKA (reference sequence). The V end was cut by 3 bases, the J end by 0 bases, with 11 bases between. There are 14 residues in the CDR3. The CDR3 bases are TGCAGTGCTAGCGCACAGCTTGCTAACTATGGCTACACCTTC. Its protein product is CSASAQLANYGYTF.

Only one count was recorded for this clonotype. The chain is built from TRBV7-9 and TRBJ2-3; no firm D call. Per germline, CDR1 SEHNR and CDR2 FQNEAQ (reference sequence). V was shortened by 1 base and J by 2 bases, with 7 bases between the two germline ends. This CDR3 contains 14 residues. The CDR3: CASSLEVDTDTQYF. The CDR3 nucleotides read TGTGCCAGCAGCTTAGAGGTAGACACAGATACGCAGTATTTT.

The chain employs TRBV19 and TRBJ1-2; D is ambiguous. The germline gives CDR1 LNHDA, CDR2 SQIVND (reference sequence). The CDR3 extends over 13 amino acids. The ends were cut back, 0 bases at V and 8 bases at J, with 10 bases in the middle. The CDR3, as DNA: TGTGCCAGTAGTATAGAAGGGAGACGGGGCTACACCTTC. Amino acid sequence: CASSIEGRRGYTF.

This clonotype appeared a single time. The V call is TRBV7-3, the J call TRBJ2-3, with a weak D call TRBD1 (5 bases). Trimming left V 3 bases short and J 4 bases short, with 14 bases between. Germline CDR1 is SGHTA and CDR2 is FQGTGA. The CDR3 extends over 15 amino acids. For the CDR3, the DNA is TGTGCCAGCAGCTTGGTGGCAGGGAATGCAGATACGCAGTATTTT. It codes for CASSLVAGNADTQYF.

This chain uses TRBV7-9 with TRBJ1-1, with D perhaps TRBD1 (6 bases). Deletions cut 5 bases from V and 3 bases from J, with 16 bases between. Germline V lookup: CDR1 SEHNR, CDR2 FQNEAQ (reference sequence). CDR3 length: 15 amino acids. CDR3 in amino acids: CASSTRWAGDTEAFF. CDR3 nucleotide sequence: TGTGCCAGCAGCACCCGATGGGCAGGGGACACTGAAGCTTTCTTT.

The chain uses TRBV7-9 and TRBJ1-2; D possibly corresponds to TRBD1 (5 bases). Trimming pared 6 bases from V and 8 bases from J, leaving 22 bases between. The V gene's germline CDR1 is SEHNR and CDR2 FQNEAQ (reference sequence). The CDR3 extends over 15 amino acids. The CDR3 loop reads CASSYLGDPTGGYTF. In DNA, the CDR3 is TGTGCCAGCAGTTATTTGGGGGACCCCACTGGCGGCTACACCTTC.